This TCR beta chain comes out of a study of monozygotic twins with inflammatory bowel disease. The CDR3 is 14 amino acids. CDR1 and CDR2 (germline): KGHSH, LQKENI. Study-wide findings and caveats: Diversity of TCRbeta measured by inverse Simpson was lower in IBD patients than in healthy co-twins.

As for this clonotype: The antigen is undetermined.

Eight distinct reactions (per sample) were used to make the cDNA. Template switching added UMIs carrying a 6-nucleotide sample barcode. TCRdb reprocessed the 5' RACE reads and reports one entry per CDR3 protein, with no DNA. This sample carries about 210,000 distinct CDR3 sequences, with 1.6% going to the ten biggest clones. Sample: blood. This clonotype was sampled from a human donor with ulcerative colitis or Crohn's disease, or a healthy co-twin of an affected twin (not recorded which). This sequence joins TRBV18 and TRBJ1-2. The CDR3 reads CASSPPAVSYGYTF. Supplemented by reference TRBV18 and TRBJ1-2, the full variable domain reads NAGVMQNPRHLVRRRGQEARLRCSPMKGHSHVYWYRQLPEEGLKFMVYLQKENIIDESGMPKERFSAEFPKEGPSILRIQQVVRGDSAAYFCASSPPAVSYGYTFGSGTRLTVV.